Listed below are T cell receptor beta chains from one sample, sequenced in a study of T cell responses to AZD1222 COVID-19 vaccine. Produced via immunoSEQ multiplex PCR; TCRdb's table is partial and in-frame only. The data contain around 130,000 clones, roughly 94% of them singletons. The sequencing used peripheral blood, collected on day 0 of AZD1222 vaccination. These receptors were collected from an adult in good health. Both conserved end residues are part of each CDR3. Each record gives: D gene, J gene, clone size, V gene, CDR3 length, CDR3 DNA, CDR3 protein. A D gene is named only where the DNA matches it firmly. Not all rows give a size; the values are once, few, many and, for expanded clones, a class.

TRBD2 TRBJ2-1 once TRBV29-1 13 TGCAGCTCGAGCGGGAGGTCCTACAATGAGCAGTTCTTC CSSSGRSYNEQFF
. TRBJ2-1 . TRBV7-9 15 TGTGCCAGCAGCCCCCGGGGAGGCCGGGCCGATGAGCAGTTCTTC CASSPRGGRADEQFF
. TRBJ2-1 . TRBV29-1 10 TGCAGCGCTACGCTAAATGAGCAGTTCTTC CSATLNEQFF
. TRBJ2-4 . TRBV5-5 14 TGTGCCAGCAGCTTGGGGGCTTCGGCAAACATTCAGTACTTC CASSLGASANIQYF
TRBD2 TRBJ2-7 . TRBV19 15 TGTGCCAGTAGTATGGGGACTAGCGGACCCTACGAGCAGTACTTC CASSMGTSGPYEQYF
TRBD2 TRBJ2-1 . TRBV2 13 TGTGCCACCCAGGGGAAGCGGGAGGATGAGCAGTTCTTC CATQGKREDEQFF
. TRBJ2-2 . TRBV7-8 16 TGTGCCAGCAGCCCCTACCCCCGGGTGGACACCGGGGAGCTGTTTTTT CASSPYPRVDTGELFF
. TRBJ1-1 . TRBV6-5 14 TGTGCCAGCAGTTACTCGGGGATGAACACTGAAGCTTTCTTT CASSYSGMNTEAFF
TRBD1 TRBJ2-3 . TRBV28 14 TGTGCCAGCATTCCGACAGGGGCGCCAGATACGCAGTATTTT CASIPTGAPDTQYF
TRBD1 TRBJ1-3 . TRBV19 16 TGTGCCAGCTCGGACAGGGTTTGGGGGTTCGGAAACACCATATATTTT CASSDRVWGFGNTIYF